Here is one T cell receptor beta chain with its context. Its specificity is not known. This record comes from a study of cytomegalovirus exposure and HLA in healthy donors. Study-wide findings and caveats: Accurate prediction of most subjects' HLA-A and HLA-B alleles from TCR beta sequences was reported. Within the data, a cluster of highly shared sequence variants was likely a sequencing artifact.

Healthy individuals who donated bone marrow served as the donors. A multiplex PCR was run with 60 Vbeta primers and 13 Jbeta primers. Authors' processing steps: Per a later analysis, the number of unique TCR beta chains was roughly 83 million, of which roughly 9.9 million were shared. Sequencing used immunoSEQ multiplex PCR; TCRdb keeps in-frame clones, though not all of them. That table furnishes V, J and clone size, whereas the DNA furnished D and trimming. The sample carries some 200,000 clones, nearly 80% recorded once. V was trimmed by 5 bases and J by 6 bases, leaving 19 bases between them. This CDR3 comprises 15 residues. The V gene's germline CDR1 is SGHTA and CDR2 FQGTGA.

V and J are TRBV7-3 and TRBJ1-2; D unclear. The origin of this receptor is a female donor in good health and CMV-seronegative. The sequenced sample consisted of PBMCs. CDR3 nucleotide sequence: TGTGCCAGCAGCCCCCCCGGGGTTGGGGAGGATGGCTACACCTTC. Translating it yields CASSPPGVGEDGYTF.